The 5 T cell receptor beta chains below come from one sample, sequenced in a study of shared clonotypes between healthy human individuals. TCRdb keeps only in-frame clones here, not all; method: immunoSEQ multiplex PCR. This table holds roughly 1,100,000 clones, more than 65% found once. Specimen: memory CD4+ T cells sorted from blood. As for subset: CD45RA-negative fraction. These receptors were collected from a man younger than 30 in good health.

The chain has TRBV6-5 and TRBJ1-2; D not certain. CDR1 and CDR2 from the germline V gene are MNHEY and SVGAGI. CDR3 length equals 13 residues. The V end lost 4 bases, the J end lost 8 bases, and 14 bases lay between the germline ends. The CDR3 DNA reads as TGTGCCAGCAGTTCCCCGAAATCCGAGGGCTACACCTTC. Encoded protein: CASSSPKSEGYTF.

The J gene is TRBJ2-7, the V gene TRBV28; a possible D gene is TRBD2 (7 bases). CDR1 is MDHEN and CDR2 is SYDVKM in the germline V gene. This CDR3 spans 17 amino acids. Trimming removed 2 bases at V and 4 bases at J, with 21 bases between. CDR3 residues: CASSLAPPRGAGYEQYF. CDR3 DNA: TGTGCCAGCAGTTTAGCCCCCCCCCGGGGGGCAGGGTACGAGCAGTACTTC. The full variable domain, with the rest looked up from reference TRBV28 and TRBJ2-7, is DVKVTQSSRYLVKRTGEKVFLECVQDMDHENMFWYRQDPGLGLRLIYFSYDVKMKEKGDIPEGYSVSREKKERFSLILESASTNQTSMYLCASSLAPPRGAGYEQYFGPGTRLTVT.

This chain links TRBV4-1 with TRBJ1-2, with TRBD1 identical over 9 bases. This CDR3 has 15 amino acids. J lost 4 bases, V lost 1 base, and 4 bases had no gene match. The germline CDR1 and CDR2 sequences are MGHRA and YSYEKL. The CDR3 bases are TGCGCCAGCAGCCAAGTACCGGGACAGGGCTATGGCTACACCTTC. Translating it yields CASSQVPGQGYGYTF.

In its sample, this clone was seen once. The genes are TRBV6-1 and TRBJ2-7, with TRBD1 matching over 7 bases. The germline gives CDR1 MNHNS, CDR2 SASEGT. The length of the CDR3 is 13 residues. The V gene end was trimmed by 4 bases and the J gene end by 7 bases; junction bases not matched to a gene: 7. CDR3 loop: CASSVEGAREQYF. CDR3 coding DNA: TGTGCCAGCAGTGTCGAGGGGGCGAGGGAGCAGTACTTC.

This clone was seen only a few times. CDR3 in DNA: TGTGCCTGCGCGCGGGTGAACACTGAAGCTTTCTTT. This translates into CACARVNTEAFF. This chain uses TRBV30 with TRBJ1-1; D ambiguous. V was shortened by 6 bases and J by 0 bases, with 8 bases between the two germline ends. This CDR3 comprises 12 residues. Per germline, CDR1 GTSNPN and CDR2 SVGIG (reference sequence).